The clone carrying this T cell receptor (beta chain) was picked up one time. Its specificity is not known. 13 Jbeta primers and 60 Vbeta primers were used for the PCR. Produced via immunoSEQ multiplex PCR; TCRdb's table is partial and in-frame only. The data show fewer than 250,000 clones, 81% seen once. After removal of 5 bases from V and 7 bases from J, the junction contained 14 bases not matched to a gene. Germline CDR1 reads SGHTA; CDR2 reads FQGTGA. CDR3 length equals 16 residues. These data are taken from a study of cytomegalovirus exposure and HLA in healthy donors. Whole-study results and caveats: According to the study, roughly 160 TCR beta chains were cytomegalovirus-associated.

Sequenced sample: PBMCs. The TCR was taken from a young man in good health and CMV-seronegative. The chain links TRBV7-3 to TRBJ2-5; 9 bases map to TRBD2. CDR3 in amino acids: CASSETPGTSKGTQYF. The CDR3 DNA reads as TGTGCCAGCAGCGAAACCCCCGGGACTAGCAAAGGGACCCAGTACTTC.